The next 27 T cell receptor beta chains were all read from a single sample in a study of blood T cell repertoires in COVID-19 (TCRdb year 2020). Receptors were amplified or captured by the immunoSEQ multiplex PCR assay. TCRdb took over this immuneACCESS table, retaining in-frame rearrangements with V and J assigned. Such tables are incomplete; in checked studies, under half of the missing clones stem from an unresolved V gene, and the remainder is unexplained. Present in this sample are roughly 190,000 clones, about 86% of which were seen just once. About a tenth of the sample belongs to the ten largest clones. The material sequenced was peripheral blood. The receptors here all came from a woman aged 60-70 years with COVID-19, enrolled during active disease.

The chain recombines TRBV5-4 with TRBJ2-7; a weak D match, TRBD2 (5 bases). Trimming left V 0 bases short and J 9 bases short, with 10 bases between. The germline V gene encodes CDR1 SGHNT and CDR2 YYREEE (reference sequence). CDR3 length equals 12 residues. The CDR3 here is CASSLAGGVQYF. The CDR3 DNA sequence: TGTGCCAGCAGCTTGGCAGGAGGCGTGCAGTACTTC.

The chain employs TRBV19 and TRBJ1-1; 7 bases are a match to TRBD1. With V trimmed by 7 bases and J by 1 base, 3 bases remained unmatched. The CDR3 is made up of 13 amino acids. The germline V gene encodes CDR1 LNHDA and CDR2 SQIVND (reference sequence). The CDR3 region is CASNHRGNTEAFF. DNA for the CDR3: TGTGCCAGTAATCACAGGGGGAACACTGAAGCTTTCTTT.

This clone was detected once. The chain recombines TRBV11-2 with TRBJ1-6; D gene ambiguous. This CDR3 comprises 15 residues. V gave up 5 bases and J gave up 0 bases, with 8 bases separating them. Germline CDR1 is SGHAT and CDR2 is FQNNGV. CDR3 nucleotides: TGTGCCAGCAGCCCCCCTTTCTCCTATAATTCACCCCTCCACTTT. Translated, it gives CASSPPFSYNSPLHF.

V and J are TRBV18 and TRBJ2-7; D gene ambiguous. V was shortened by 2 bases and J by 1 base, with 9 bases between the two germline ends. Germline CDR1 KGHSH, CDR2 LQKENI. This CDR3 has 14 residues. In DNA form, the CDR3 reads TGTGCCAGCTCACCATCTTATAAATCCTACGAGCAGTACTTC. It codes for CASSPSYKSYEQYF.

The rearrangement uses TRBV6-5 and TRBJ2-7; a possible D gene is TRBD1 (6 bases). The V end was cut by 5 bases, the J end by 1 base, with 12 bases between. The CDR3 covers 14 residues. Germline loops: CDR1 MNHEY, CDR2 SVGAGI. In nucleotides, the CDR3 is TGTGCCAGCAGTAGGCAGGGGCCTTCCTACGAGCAGTACTTC. This sequence encodes CASSRQGPSYEQYF.

This clone has just a few counts. This chain connects TRBV3-1 (or the pseudogene TRBV3-2) to TRBJ1-2, with 10 bases fitting TRBD1. Germline CDR1 LGHDT, CDR2 YNNKEL (reference sequence). Trimming removed 3 bases from V and 0 bases from J; junction bases left unmatched: 1. The CDR3 contains 15 residues. The CDR3: CASSHGTGANYGYTF. DNA of the CDR3: TGTGCCAGCAGCCACGGGACAGGGGCTAACTATGGCTACACCTTC.

The rearrangement uses TRBV6-5 and TRBJ2-7, with D perhaps matching TRBD2 (5 bases). The ends were cut back, 4 bases at V and 0 bases at J, with 13 bases in the middle. Germline loops: CDR1 MNHEY, CDR2 SVGAGI. The CDR3 totals 15 residues. The CDR3 loop is CASSSLGLGSYEQYF. The CDR3 nucleotides are TGTGCCAGCAGTTCCCTCGGACTGGGCTCCTACGAGCAGTACTTC.

The chain is built from TRBV30 and TRBJ2-3; D unclear. CDR3 length: 15 residues. V was clipped by 1 base and J by 0 bases, with 11 bases between them. The germline V gene has CDR1 GTSNPN and CDR2 SVGIG (reference sequence). CDR3: CAWSGFSVSTDTQYF. CDR3 sequence (DNA): TGTGCCTGGAGTGGCTTTTCAGTTAGCACAGATACGCAGTATTTT.

The rearrangement links TRBV28 to TRBJ1-5, with a weak D call TRBD1 (6 bases). V was cut by 6 bases and J by 11 bases, with 20 bases left in between. The germline gives CDR1 MDHEN, CDR2 SYDVKM. The CDR3 has 14 amino acids. CDR3 sequence: CASSPEFPGASQHF. Written as DNA, the CDR3 is TGTGCCAGCAGCCCAGAGTTCCCAGGGGCATCCCAGCATTTT.

The chain has TRBV6-5 and TRBJ2-7; 8 nucleotides match TRBD2. The germline V gene encodes CDR1 MNHEY and CDR2 SVGAGI. The CDR3 has 14 amino acids. V dropped 4 bases and J dropped 4; count of bases not matched to a gene: 6. The CDR3 DNA is TGTGCCAGCAGTTCCGGACTAGCTTCATACGAGCAGTACTTC. As protein: CASSSGLASYEQYF.

The chain couples TRBV28 to TRBJ2-1; TRBD2 matches 11 bases. After removal of 4 bases from V and 9 bases from J, the junction contained 17 bases not matched to a gene. The CDR3 covers 18 residues. Germline V CDR1 and CDR2: MDHEN, SYDVKM. The CDR3 bases are TGTGCCAGCAGTTCCTCGACTAGCGGGAAAACTAAGCGGGGTGAGCAGTTCTTC. Amino acid sequence: CASSSSTSGKTKRGEQFF.

CDR3 protein: CASSDLVSWFF. CDR3 nucleotide sequence: TGTGCCAGCAGTGATCTCGTGAGTTGGTTCTTC. The genes are TRBV25-1 and TRBJ2-1; no definite D call. The CDR3 has 11 amino acids. The germline V gene has CDR1 MGHDK and CDR2 SYGVNS. V was cut by 3 bases and J by 15 bases, with 12 bases left in between. The variable domain in full, completed from reference TRBV25-1 and TRBJ2-1, reads EADIYQTPRYLVIGTGKKITLECSQTMGHDKMYWYQQDPGMELHLIHYSYGVNSTEKGDLSSESTVSRIRTEHFPLTLESARPSHTSQYLCASSDLVSWFFGPGTRLTVL.

The chain couples TRBV2 to TRBJ2-5; the D is unclear. Germline CDR1 is SNHLY and CDR2 is FYNNEI. Trimming left V 3 bases short and J 7 bases short, with 6 bases between. CDR3 length: 11 residues. CDR3 sequence (DNA): TGTGCCAGCAGTGACCCCAGGACCCAGTACTTC. This translates into CASSDPRTQYF.

This clone turned up a few times. The chain recombines TRBV10-3 with TRBJ1-1, with D unresolved. CDR3 size: 14 residues. V gave up 3 bases and J gave up 10 bases, with 18 bases separating them. CDR1 is ENHRY, CDR2 SYGVKD, per germline. This CDR3 reads CAISDRGGSVGAFF. CDR3 DNA sequence: TGTGCCATCAGTGACCGTGGAGGGAGTGTCGGAGCTTTCTTT.

The CDR3 nucleotides are TGTGCCAGCAGCTCGTCATCGAGCTCCTATAATTCACCCCTCCACTTT. Its protein product is CASSSSSSSYNSPLHF. The V and J genes are TRBV7-9 and TRBJ1-6; D ambiguous. The CDR3 has 16 amino acids. Germline V gene data show CDR1 as SEHNR and CDR2 as FQNEAQ (reference sequence). V lost 4 bases to trimming and J lost 0 bases, with 10 bases between them.

This clone has just one count. V is TRBV5-4 and J is TRBJ1-6; D might be TRBD1 (5 bases). The V end lost 6 bases, the J end lost 6 bases, and 13 bases lay between the germline ends. CDR3 size: 14 residues. CDR1 and CDR2 (germline): SGHNT, YYREEE (reference sequence). CDR3 in amino acids: CASKIQAVNSPLHF. The CDR3 DNA reads TGTGCCAGCAAAATACAGGCGGTTAATTCACCCCTCCACTTT.

The V gene is TRBV18, the J gene TRBJ2-5; 7 positions agree with TRBD1. The CDR3 runs to 16 residues. The V segment lost 3 bases and the J segment 6 bases; nucleotides outside the gene matches: 13. Looked up from germline, CDR1 is KGHSH and CDR2 is LQKENI. The CDR3 here is CASSPLGQLSGQTQYF. In DNA, the CDR3 is TGTGCCAGCTCACCGCTGGGACAGCTCTCCGGTCAGACCCAGTACTTC.

The chain couples TRBV6-2 or TRBV6-3 to TRBJ2-3; D remains ambiguous. V was pared by 6 bases and J by 8 bases, with 12 bases between. This CDR3 region has 12 residues. From germline, CDR1 is MNHEY and CDR2 SVGEGT. This CDR3 reads CASSSVATTQYF. CDR3 coding DNA: TGTGCCAGCAGCTCGGTAGCAACTACGCAGTATTTT.

Only one count was recorded for this clone. This rearrangement joins TRBV9 to TRBJ2-3; maybe TRBD1 (6 bases). The CDR3 is 13 residues long. V lost 0 bases and J 5 bases, leaving 7 bases between the germline ends. Germline V lookup: CDR1 SGDLS, CDR2 YYNGEE. The CDR3 bases are TGTGCCAGCAGCGTAGAAGGGGGAGATACGCAGTATTTT. Translation gives CASSVEGGDTQYF.

The chain is built from TRBV18 and TRBJ1-2, with TRBD1 identical over 9 bases. V was pared by 3 bases and J by 7 bases, with 6 bases of the junction left unmatched. CDR3 size: 14 residues. CDR1 is KGHSH and CDR2 is LQKENI in the germline V gene. The DNA of the CDR3 is TGTGCCAGCTCACCGAGTACAGGGGGCCGTGGCTACACCTTC. This encodes CASSPSTGGRGYTF. Filled out from reference TRBV18 and TRBJ1-2, the complete variable domain reads NAGVMQNPRHLVRRRGQEARLRCSPMKGHSHVYWYRQLPEEGLKFMVYLQKENIIDESGMPKERFSAEFPKEGPSILRIQQVVRGDSAAYFCASSPSTGGRGYTFGSGTRLTVV.

The V and J genes are TRBV19 and TRBJ1-1; D is uncertain. The germline V gene encodes CDR1 LNHDA and CDR2 SQIVND (reference sequence). Trimming left V 2 bases short and J 1 base short, with 5 bases between. The CDR3 loop spans 13 amino acids. CDR3 sequence (DNA): TGTGCCAGTAGTATATGGAGGAACACTGAAGCTTTCTTT. Translating gives CASSIWRNTEAFF.

The J gene is TRBJ1-1, the V gene TRBV5-1; the D is unclear. This CDR3 contains 14 residues. Germline CDR1 and CDR2: SGHRS and YFSETQ. Between the trimmed V and J ends, which lost 2 bases and 4 bases, there was a span of 12 bases. Here the CDR3 reads CASSFGAGGTEAFF. In DNA, the CDR3 is TGCGCCAGCAGCTTCGGAGCAGGAGGCACTGAAGCTTTCTTT. Full variable domain (outside the CDR3, taken from reference TRBV5-1 and TRBJ1-1): KAGVTQTPRYLIKTRGQQVTLSCSPISGHRSVSWYQQTPGQGLQFLFEYFSETQRNKGNFPGRFSGRQFSNSRSEMNVSTLELGDSALYLCASSFGAGGTEAFFGQGTRLTVV.

The rearrangement links TRBV29-1 to TRBJ1-2, with a tentative D call TRBD1 (5 bases). The V end was cut by 7 bases, the J end by 2 bases, with 11 bases between. This CDR3 is 12 amino acids long. Germline V gives CDR1 SQVTM, CDR2 ANQGSEA. The CDR3 sequence: CSAGGRNYGYTF. CDR3 coding DNA: TGCAGCGCCGGGGGACGGAACTATGGCTACACCTTC.

The rearrangement joins TRBV28 to TRBJ2-1, with 7 bases that match TRBD2. Germline CDR1 MDHEN, CDR2 SYDVKM. The length of the CDR3 is 14 residues. V lost 3 bases and J lost 6; bases outside the gene matches: 5. The chain's CDR3 is CASSFRGRGNEQFF. In DNA form, the CDR3 reads TGTGCCAGCAGTTTTAGAGGGAGGGGCAATGAGCAGTTCTTC.

The rearrangement joins TRBV7-2 to TRBJ1-5; unclear D gene. Germline assignment: CDR1 SGHTA and CDR2 FQGNSA. The CDR3 is 15 amino acids. V lost 2 bases and J lost 1, with 9 bases in between. CDR3 DNA: TGTGCCAGCAGCTTACAGGCCAGCAGCAATCAGCCCCAGCATTTT. The encoded protein is CASSLQASSNQPQHF.

The J gene is TRBJ2-1, the V gene TRBV28, with 10 bases identical to TRBD2. J lost 13 bases, V lost 6 bases, and 3 bases had no gene match. This CDR3 has 11 amino acids. The germline gives CDR1 MDHEN, CDR2 SYDVKM. CDR3 nucleotide sequence: TGTGCCAGCAGCCGGACTAGCGGACAGTTCTTC. Translated, it gives CASSRTSGQFF.

This clone has only one observation. V and J are TRBV29-1 and TRBJ2-7, with D possibly being TRBD2 (5 bases). The CDR3 totals 11 residues. Trimming removed 7 bases from V and 3 bases from J, with 10 bases in between. Germline CDR1 and CDR2: SQVTM and ANQGSEA. CDR3 region: CSARRGYEQYF. The CDR3 DNA sequence: TGCAGCGCCCGACGGGGCTACGAGCAGTACTTC.